One and the same sample provided the 11 T cell receptor beta chains below, sequenced in a study of blood T cell repertoires in COVID-19. TCRdb's copy holds only in-frame clones and misses some; the assay was immunoSEQ multiplex PCR. The sample carries approximately 120,000 clones, 84% recorded once. The sample consisted of peripheral blood. These receptors originate from a human donor in a cohort sampled during active COVID-19.

V gene TRBV6-4 combines with J gene TRBJ2-5, with 13 bases fitting TRBD2. The CDR3 runs 15 residues. The V gene's germline CDR1 is MRHNA and CDR2 SNTAGT. J lost 5 bases, V lost 4 bases, and 4 bases had no gene match. CDR3 nucleotide sequence: TGTGCCAGCAGTGCGGGGACTAGCGGGGAGGAGACCCAGTACTTC. Protein: CASSAGTSGEETQYF.

On this clone itself: The sample holds other DNA sequences that translate to the same CDR3. The chain recombines TRBV18 with TRBJ2-7; TRBD2 agrees at 14 bases. The germline V gene has CDR1 KGHSH and CDR2 LQKENI. V shed 2 bases and J 7 bases; nucleotides not matched to a gene: 7. The CDR3 runs 16 residues. Here the CDR3 reads CASSPTGTSGGKEQYF. The CDR3 DNA sequence: TGTGCCAGCTCACCAACAGGGACTAGCGGGGGAAAAGAGCAGTACTTC.

The V and J genes are TRBV14 and TRBJ2-3, with 9 positions matching TRBD2. V was pared by 1 base and J by 2 bases, with 4 bases of the junction left unmatched. CDR1 and CDR2 from the germline V gene are SGHDN and FVKESK. This CDR3 contains 16 residues. CDR3 in amino acids: CASSQGLAGLTDTQYF. In DNA form, the CDR3 reads TGTGCCAGCAGCCAAGGGCTAGCGGGGCTCACAGATACGCAGTATTTT.

The gene calls are TRBV6-4 and TRBJ1-1, with a possible D match to TRBD1 (6 bases). The germline CDR1 and CDR2 sequences are MRHNA and SNTAGT. The V end lost 4 bases, the J end lost 4 bases, and 19 bases lay between the germline ends. The CDR3 extends over 16 amino acids. CDR3 nucleotides: TGTGCCAGCAGTGGTACAGGGTTGGGGATGCTCACTGAAGCTTTCTTT. It translates to CASSGTGLGMLTEAFF.

V and J are TRBV10-2 and TRBJ1-1, with a tentative D call TRBD1 (6 bases). The V gene's germline CDR1 is WSHSY and CDR2 SAAADI. V was pared by 6 bases and J by 1 base, with 9 bases between. This CDR3 is 13 amino acids long. The CDR3 sequence is CASRATGNTEAFF. DNA of the CDR3: TGCGCCAGCAGGGCGACAGGGAACACTGAAGCTTTCTTT.

The chain links TRBV6-6 to TRBJ1-6; weak D call: TRBD1 (5 bases). CDR3 length: 14 amino acids. Germline values: CDR1 MNHNY, CDR2 SVGAGI (reference sequence). V was shortened by 2 bases and J by 7 bases, with 9 bases between the two germline ends. This CDR3 is CASSYAGHNSPLHF. For the CDR3, the DNA is TGTGCCAGCAGTTACGCAGGGCACAATTCACCCCTCCACTTT.

V and J are TRBV3-1 (or the pseudogene TRBV3-2) and TRBJ2-7; D possibly corresponds to TRBD2 (5 bases). The CDR3 contains 14 residues. Germline values: CDR1 LGHDT, CDR2 YNNKEL (reference sequence). The V end lost 3 bases, the J end lost 2 bases, and 11 bases lay between the germline ends. CDR3 amino acids: CASSHTRFPYEQYF. The CDR3 DNA is TGTGCCAGCAGCCACACTAGATTCCCCTACGAGCAGTACTTC.

The gene calls are TRBV5-6 and TRBJ2-5, with 7 bases identical to TRBD2. CDR1 and CDR2 (germline): SGHDT, YYEEEE. The J segment lost 2 bases and the V segment lost 5 bases, leaving 9 bases of the junction unmatched. The CDR3 covers 15 residues. The CDR3 region has the DNA TGTGCCAGCAGTTACCCGAGGGGAGGGCAAGAGACCCAGTACTTC. Translating gives CASSYPRGGQETQYF.

The chain combines TRBV19 with TRBJ2-2, with unresolved D. The V end was cut by 4 bases, the J end by 6 bases, with 18 bases between. This CDR3 contains 16 residues. CDR1 and CDR2 from the germline V gene are LNHDA and SQIVND (reference sequence). The CDR3 reads CASSRAVRFGSGELFF. The DNA for the CDR3 is TGTGCCAGTAGTAGGGCCGTTAGGTTTGGGTCCGGGGAGCTGTTTTTT.

The chain employs TRBV9 and TRBJ2-5, with 8 bases lining up with TRBD2. The germline V gene encodes CDR1 SGDLS and CDR2 YYNGEE. With 0 bases clipped from V and 3 bases from J, the junction kept 10 bases outside the gene matches. The CDR3 has 17 amino acids. The CDR3 bases are TGTGCCAGCAGCGTAGGGATCTCGAGTAGCGGGGAAGAGACCCAGTACTTC. Residues: CASSVGISSSGEETQYF.

V is TRBV7-6 and J is TRBJ2-1, with TRBD2 identical over 13 bases. V was pared by 5 bases and J by 9 bases, with 10 bases of the junction left unmatched. This CDR3 is built from 16 residues. Germline V lookup: CDR1 SGHVS, CDR2 FNYEAQ. This CDR3 is CASSPGLAGAVGEQFF. The CDR3 bases are TGTGCCAGCAGCCCAGGACTAGCGGGGGCCGTGGGTGAGCAGTTCTTC.